This record covers a single TCR beta chain. Its antigen remains unknown. PCR involved 60 Vbeta and 13 Jbeta primers. Per the original data handling: Counted up in a later analysis, unique TCR beta chains came to some 80 million, with around 10 million shared. Assay used: immunoSEQ multiplex PCR; TCRdb lists only in-frame clones, some missing. The DNA gave D and trimming, while V, J and clone size come from that table. The table includes 65,000 or so clones, approximately 67% detected once. This entry comes from a study of cytomegalovirus exposure and HLA in healthy donors. General study results and limits: Segments of the TCR beta V type were, in most cases, productive about 90% or about 30% of the time in an earlier analysis.

This sequence was found in a young man in good health and CMV-seronegative. The sequencing sample was made of PBMCs.

CDR3 coding DNA: TGTGCCAGCTCACCGGACAGCCTCAATCAGCCCCAGCATTTT. It encodes CASSPDSLNQPQHF. The V and J genes are TRBV18 and TRBJ1-5; a possible D gene is TRBD1 (6 bases). Germline-derived CDR1 and CDR2 are KGHSH and LQKENI. The V gene lost 3 bases and the J gene lost 3 bases, with 9 bases spanning the gap. The length of the CDR3 is 14 residues.